The 26 T cell receptor beta chains below all came from one sample that was sequenced in a study of blood T cell repertoires in COVID-19. TCRdb's copy holds only in-frame clones and misses some; the assay was immunoSEQ multiplex PCR. The sample contains about 140,000 clones, around 84% of which appear only once. Sequenced: peripheral blood. These receptors originate from a man aged 25-45 years with COVID-19, enrolled during active disease.

The chain has TRBV4-1 and TRBJ1-2; D perhaps matches TRBD1 (6 bases). The V end lost 2 bases, the J end lost 4 bases, and 14 bases lay between the germline ends. Germline V CDR1 and CDR2: MGHRA, YSYEKL. This CDR3 region has 15 residues. The CDR3 spells CASSQSQGPGYGYTF. The CDR3 DNA reads TGCGCCAGCAGCCAATCACAGGGACCAGGCTATGGCTACACCTTC.

The V gene is TRBV5-6, the J gene TRBJ2-3, with TRBD2 as a possible D gene (5 bases). V dropped 5 bases and J dropped 3 bases, with 10 bases sitting between them. Germline CDR1 is SGHDT and CDR2 is YYEEEE. The CDR3 contains 13 residues. The CDR3 bases are TGTGCCAGCAGAAAACCGGGAACAGATACGCAGTATTTT. It codes for CASRKPGTDTQYF.

CDR3 in amino acids: CASSIGQGAVVETQYF. For the CDR3, the DNA is TGTGCCAGTAGTATTGGGCAGGGGGCAGTAGTAGAGACCCAGTACTTC. This chain uses TRBV19 with TRBJ2-5; 8 nucleotides align to TRBD1. The germline V gene has CDR1 LNHDA and CDR2 SQIVND (reference sequence). The CDR3 runs 16 residues. Trimming cost V 3 bases and J 4 bases; bases outside gene matches: 10.

The chain combines TRBV11-2 with TRBJ2-1; 7 nucleotides match TRBD2. CDR3 length equals 17 residues. Germline trimming cut 4 bases from V and 2 bases from J; bases unmatched to any gene: 11. Germline loops: CDR1 SGHAT, CDR2 FQNNGV. CDR3 DNA: TGTGCCAGCAGCTCGTCGTTTAGCGGGCCGCCCTACAATGAGCAGTTCTTC. Translated: CASSSSFSGPPYNEQFF.

This chain uses TRBV24-1 with TRBJ2-2; TRBD1 is a possible D gene (5 bases). CDR1 is KGHDR, CDR2 SFDVKD, per germline. The V gene lost 2 bases and the J gene lost 4 bases, with 10 bases spanning the gap. There are 15 residues in the CDR3. The CDR3 region has the DNA TGTGCCACCAGTGATTCGAAAAGGGGCACCGGGGAGCTGTTTTTT. This translates into CATSDSKRGTGELFF.

The rearrangement links TRBV10-3 to TRBJ1-2; weak D call: TRBD1 (5 bases). V gave up 8 bases and J gave up 7 bases, with 14 bases separating them. From germline, CDR1 is ENHRY and CDR2 SYGVKD. The CDR3 is 12 residues long. This CDR3 is CAIGTDLGGYTF. Written as DNA, the CDR3 is TGTGCCATCGGGACTGACCTCGGTGGCTACACCTTC.

CDR3 DNA: TGTGCCACCACCCCGGGTAGGCGGGGGGACTATGGCTACACCTTC. Encoded protein: CATTPGRRGDYGYTF. The rearrangement joins TRBV15 to TRBJ1-2, with D possibly being TRBD1 (5 bases). Trimming removed 7 bases from V and 3 bases from J, with 18 bases in between. This CDR3 has 15 residues. Germline-derived CDR1 and CDR2 are LNHNV and YYDKDF (reference sequence).

V usage is TRBV6-5 and J usage is TRBJ1-6; a weak D match, TRBD1 (5 bases). V lost 5 bases, J lost 12 bases, and 14 bases lay in between. Germline assignment: CDR1 MNHEY and CDR2 SVGAGI. This CDR3 is 13 amino acids long. CDR3 region: CASSPDSPKPLHF. CDR3 in DNA: TGTGCCAGCAGTCCAGACAGTCCTAAACCCCTCCACTTT.

This clone was recorded a few times. This sequence joins TRBV11-2 and TRBJ2-1, with a possible D match to TRBD2 (6 bases). This CDR3 comprises 14 residues. Deletions cut 5 bases from V and 7 bases from J, with 15 bases between. In germline, CDR1 is SGHAT, CDR2 FQNNGV. CDR3 in DNA: TGTGCCAGCAGCCCCAGACTAGGGAATAATGAGCAGTTCTTC. As protein: CASSPRLGNNEQFF.

J is TRBJ1-1 and V is TRBV5-1; D is unclear. This CDR3 spans 12 amino acids. The germline V gene encodes CDR1 SGHRS and CDR2 YFSETQ. Deletions cut 0 bases from V and 7 bases from J, with 7 bases between. The CDR3 DNA follows: TGCGCCAGCAGCTTGGGTACGGGTGAAGCTTTCTTT. Translated: CASSLGTGEAFF.

The chain has TRBV24-1 and TRBJ2-1; D uncertain. Per germline, CDR1 KGHDR and CDR2 SFDVKD. This CDR3 contains 14 residues. Trimming took 3 bases from V and 3 from J, leaving 8 bases between them. The CDR3 is CATSDPSIYNEQFF. The DNA for the CDR3 is TGTGCCACCAGTGATCCGAGCATCTACAATGAGCAGTTCTTC.

This clone was counted a single time. CDR3 sequence: CASSHEDGAGEFSSPLHF. CDR3 coding DNA: TGTGCCAGCAGCCACGAGGATGGGGCAGGGGAGTTTAGTTCACCCCTCCACTTT. This sequence joins TRBV4-2 and TRBJ1-6; TRBD1 might be the D (6 bases). Germline CDR1 reads LGHNA; CDR2 reads YNFKEQ. The CDR3 runs 18 residues. V shed 3 bases and J shed 9 bases, with 24 bases lying between them.

This sequence joins TRBV30 and TRBJ2-5, with D perhaps TRBD1 (6 bases). V was pared by 3 bases and J by 3 bases, with 8 bases between. The CDR3 runs to 12 residues. CDR1 is GTSNPN and CDR2 is SVGIG in the germline V gene (reference sequence). The CDR3 here is CAWSYREETQYF. The CDR3 nucleotides read TGTGCCTGGAGCTACAGGGAAGAGACCCAGTACTTC. The whole variable domain, remainder taken from reference TRBV30 and TRBJ2-5, is SQTIHQWPATLVQPVGSPLSLECTVEGTSNPNLYWYRQAAGRGLQLLFYSVGIGQISSEVPQNLSASRPQDRQFILSSKKLLLSDSGFYLCAWSYREETQYFGPGTRLLVL.

The rearrangement joins TRBV2 to TRBJ2-7; 7 bases align to TRBD1. Germline values: CDR1 SNHLY, CDR2 FYNNEI. V shed 10 bases and J 1 base; nucleotides not matched to a gene: 1. The CDR3 has 11 residues. The CDR3, as DNA: TGTGCCATGGGACAGTCCTACGAGCAGTACTTC. Its translation: CAMGQSYEQYF.

J is TRBJ1-2 and V is TRBV5-1, with 7 bases that match TRBD1. CDR1 and CDR2 (germline): SGHRS, YFSETQ. CDR3 length: 15 amino acids. V was pared by 3 bases and J by 4 bases, with 9 bases of the junction left unmatched. CDR3 region: CASSYPGTEAYGYTF. The CDR3 bases are TGCGCCAGCAGCTACCCCGGGACAGAGGCCTATGGCTACACCTTC.

This rearrangement joins TRBV10-1 to TRBJ2-1, with TRBD1 matching over 7 bases. V trimming: 6 bases; J trimming: 11 bases; junction bases outside the gene matches: 10. Per the germline V gene, CDR1 is WNHNN and CDR2 is SYGVQD (reference sequence). CDR3 length: 13 amino acids. The CDR3 sequence is CASRSTTGEKQFF. In nucleotides, the CDR3 is TGCGCCAGCAGAAGTACTACAGGGGAAAAGCAGTTCTTC.

The V and J genes are TRBV5-1 and TRBJ2-6; TRBD2 agrees at 7 bases. V was pared by 4 bases and J by 1 base, with 11 bases of the junction left unmatched. The CDR3 is made up of 18 amino acids. The V gene's germline CDR1 is SGHRS and CDR2 YFSETQ. CDR3 nucleotide sequence: TGCGCCAGCAGCCCCATGGGTCGAGCGGGATCTGGGGCCAACGTCCTGACTTTC. It codes for CASSPMGRAGSGANVLTF.

The chain links TRBV19 to TRBJ2-5, with D possibly matching TRBD1 (6 bases). V was pared by 6 bases and J by 5 bases, with 16 bases between. This CDR3 is 14 amino acids long. From germline, CDR1 is LNHDA and CDR2 SQIVND (reference sequence). CDR3 protein: CASRPGQPGETQYF. Here the CDR3 DNA reads TGTGCCAGTAGACCCGGACAGCCGGGGGAGACCCAGTACTTC.

The V and J genes are TRBV19 and TRBJ1-6; no definite D call. Germline V CDR1 and CDR2: LNHDA, SQIVND (reference sequence). The CDR3 length is 13 residues. The ends were cut back, 7 bases at V and 8 bases at J, with 12 bases in the middle. In DNA, the CDR3 is TGTGCCAGTAATGGCGGTCGGTATTCACCCCTCCACTTT. This encodes CASNGGRYSPLHF.

The chain is built from TRBV28 and TRBJ1-3; 8 bases fit TRBD1. Germline trimming cut 5 bases from V and 4 bases from J; bases unmatched to any gene: 10. The CDR3 is 16 amino acids. CDR1 and CDR2 (germline): MDHEN, SYDVKM. CDR3 sequence (DNA): TGTGCCAGCAGTCCCCCGACAGGGGCTTCGGGAAACACCATATATTTT. It is translated as CASSPPTGASGNTIYF.

V is TRBV7-2 and J is TRBJ2-7; TRBD2 agrees at 8 bases. Trimming at V came to 2 bases and at J to 4 bases, leaving 10 bases not matched to a gene. The V gene's germline CDR1 is SGHTA and CDR2 FQGNSA. The CDR3 loop spans 16 amino acids. The CDR3 sequence: CASSLRGSGIGYEQYF. CDR3 sequence (DNA): TGTGCCAGCAGCTTAAGGGGTAGCGGGATCGGGTACGAGCAGTACTTC.

The chain employs TRBV24-1 and TRBJ2-3, with 7 bases aligning to TRBD2. This CDR3 has 16 amino acids. Per the germline V gene, CDR1 is KGHDR and CDR2 is SFDVKD. Trimming removed 7 bases from V and 2 bases from J; junction bases left unmatched: 11. The CDR3 here is CATSEGAGSHTDTQYF. CDR3 nucleotide sequence: TGTGCCACCAGCGAGGGAGCGGGATCTCACACAGATACGCAGTATTTT.

The V gene is TRBV10-3, the J gene TRBJ1-3; 8 bases are a match to TRBD1. The V segment lost 6 bases and the J segment 0 bases; nucleotides outside the gene matches: 4. The CDR3 contains 15 residues. Germline V gene sequence: CDR1 ENHRY, CDR2 SYGVKD. The CDR3 loop is CAIRRTGSSGNTIYF. Here the CDR3 DNA reads TGTGCCATCAGAAGGACAGGGAGCTCTGGAAACACCATATATTTT.

The CDR3 DNA reads TGTGCCAGCTACAGGGAAGGCTCTGGAAACACCATATATTTT. Protein product: CASYREGSGNTIYF. The chain combines TRBV19 with TRBJ1-3; possibly TRBD1 for D (6 bases). Germline V CDR1 and CDR2: LNHDA, SQIVND (reference sequence). The germline V and J ends were trimmed by 9 bases and 0 bases, with 12 bases remaining between them. This CDR3 has 14 amino acids.

The V gene is TRBV28, the J gene TRBJ2-2, with D perhaps TRBD1 (6 bases). There are 17 residues in the CDR3. Germline V lookup: CDR1 MDHEN, CDR2 SYDVKM. Trimming took off 1 base at V and 3 bases at J, with 15 bases between the two ends. The CDR3 DNA reads TGTGCCAGCAGTTTATCTGGGACACCCATTTACACCGGGGAGCTGTTTTTT. Translated: CASSLSGTPIYTGELFF.

V is TRBV6-5 and J is TRBJ1-4; D is perhaps TRBD1 (6 bases). Germline CDR1 and CDR2: MNHEY and SVGAGI. This CDR3 comprises 14 residues. V was shortened by 5 bases and J by 7 bases, with 14 bases between the two germline ends. The DNA for the CDR3 is TGTGCCAGCAGTACCCCGGGACAAAGTGAAAAACTGTTTTTT. Translation gives CASSTPGQSEKLFF.